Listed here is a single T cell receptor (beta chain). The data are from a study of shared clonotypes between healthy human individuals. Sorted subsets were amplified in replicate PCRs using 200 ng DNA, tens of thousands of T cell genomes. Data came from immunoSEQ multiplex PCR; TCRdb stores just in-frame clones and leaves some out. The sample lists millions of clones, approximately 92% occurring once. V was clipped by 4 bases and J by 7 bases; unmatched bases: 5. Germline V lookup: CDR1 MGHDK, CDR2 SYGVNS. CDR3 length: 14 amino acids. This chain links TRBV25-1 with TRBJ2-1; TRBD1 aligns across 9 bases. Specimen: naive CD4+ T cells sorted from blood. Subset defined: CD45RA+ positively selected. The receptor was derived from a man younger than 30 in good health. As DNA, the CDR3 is TGTGCCAGCAGTGCGGACAGGGGTACGAATGAGCAGTTCTTC. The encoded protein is CASSADRGTNEQFF.